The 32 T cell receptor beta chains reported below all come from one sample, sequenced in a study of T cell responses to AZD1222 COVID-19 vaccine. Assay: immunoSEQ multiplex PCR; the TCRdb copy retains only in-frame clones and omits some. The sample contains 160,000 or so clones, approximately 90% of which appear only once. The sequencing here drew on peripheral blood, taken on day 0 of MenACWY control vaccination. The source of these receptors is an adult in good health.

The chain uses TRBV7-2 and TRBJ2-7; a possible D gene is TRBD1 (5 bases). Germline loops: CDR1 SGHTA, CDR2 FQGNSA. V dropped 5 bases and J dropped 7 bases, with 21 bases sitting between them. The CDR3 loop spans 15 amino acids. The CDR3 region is CASSLDGVLGREQYF. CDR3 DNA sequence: TGTGCCAGCAGCCTAGATGGGGTTTTGGGGCGTGAGCAGTACTTC.

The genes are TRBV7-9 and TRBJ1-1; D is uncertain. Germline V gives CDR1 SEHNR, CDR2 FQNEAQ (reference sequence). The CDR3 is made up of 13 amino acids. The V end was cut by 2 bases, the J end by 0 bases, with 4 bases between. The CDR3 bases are TGTGCCAGCAGCTTAACCTTGAACACTGAAGCTTTCTTT. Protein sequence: CASSLTLNTEAFF.

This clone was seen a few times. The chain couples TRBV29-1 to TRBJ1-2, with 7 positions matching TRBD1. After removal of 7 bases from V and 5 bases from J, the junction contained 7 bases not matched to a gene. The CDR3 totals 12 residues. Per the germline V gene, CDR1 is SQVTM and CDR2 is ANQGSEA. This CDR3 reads CSAGQKAYGYTF. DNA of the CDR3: TGCAGCGCGGGACAGAAGGCTTATGGCTACACCTTC.

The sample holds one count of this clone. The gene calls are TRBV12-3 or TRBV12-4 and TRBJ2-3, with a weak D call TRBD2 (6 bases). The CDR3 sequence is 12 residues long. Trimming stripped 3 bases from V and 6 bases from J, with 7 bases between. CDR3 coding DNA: TGTGCCAGCAGTTTGGGAGGTGATACGCAGTATTTT. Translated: CASSLGGDTQYF.

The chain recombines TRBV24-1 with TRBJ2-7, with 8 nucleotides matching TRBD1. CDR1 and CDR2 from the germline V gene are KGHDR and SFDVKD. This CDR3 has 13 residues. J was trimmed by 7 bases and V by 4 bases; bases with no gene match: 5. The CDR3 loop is CATSEGQGREQYF. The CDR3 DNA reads TGTGCCACCAGTGAAGGACAGGGTCGGGAGCAGTACTTC.

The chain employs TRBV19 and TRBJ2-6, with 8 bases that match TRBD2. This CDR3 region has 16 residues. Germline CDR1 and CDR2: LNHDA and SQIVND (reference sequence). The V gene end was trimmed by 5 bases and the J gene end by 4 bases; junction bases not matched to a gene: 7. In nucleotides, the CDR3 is TGTGCCAGTAGTTTTTCGGGAGGGGCCGGGGCCAACGTCCTGACTTTC. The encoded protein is CASSFSGGAGANVLTF.

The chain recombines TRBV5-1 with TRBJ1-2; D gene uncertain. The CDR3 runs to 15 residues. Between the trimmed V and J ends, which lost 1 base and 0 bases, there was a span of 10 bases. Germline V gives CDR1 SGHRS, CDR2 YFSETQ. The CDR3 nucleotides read TGCGCCAGCAGCTTGTCCCCGAAAACTAACTATGGCTACACCTTC. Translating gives CASSLSPKTNYGYTF.

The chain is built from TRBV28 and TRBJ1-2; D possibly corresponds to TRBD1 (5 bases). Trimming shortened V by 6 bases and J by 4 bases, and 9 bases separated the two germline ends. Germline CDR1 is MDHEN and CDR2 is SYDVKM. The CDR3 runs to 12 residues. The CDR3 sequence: CASRPDSYGYTF. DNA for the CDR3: TGTGCCAGCAGGCCCGACAGCTATGGCTACACCTTC.

The CDR3 DNA sequence: TGTGCCAGCAGTTTTCAACCTCCAGAGTCCCAGCATTTT. The encoded protein is CASSFQPPESQHF. This chain uses TRBV28 with TRBJ1-5; D not certain. The V end lost 3 bases, the J end lost 11 bases, and 14 bases lay between the germline ends. Germline loops: CDR1 MDHEN, CDR2 SYDVKM. The CDR3 has 13 amino acids.

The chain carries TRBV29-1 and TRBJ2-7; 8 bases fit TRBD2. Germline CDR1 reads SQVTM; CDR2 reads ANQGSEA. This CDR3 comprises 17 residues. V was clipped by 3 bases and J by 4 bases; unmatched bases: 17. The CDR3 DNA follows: TGCAGCGTTGAGTACCTGGAGCGGGAGTCATTGTCGTACGAGCAGTACTTC. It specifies CSVEYLERESLSYEQYF.

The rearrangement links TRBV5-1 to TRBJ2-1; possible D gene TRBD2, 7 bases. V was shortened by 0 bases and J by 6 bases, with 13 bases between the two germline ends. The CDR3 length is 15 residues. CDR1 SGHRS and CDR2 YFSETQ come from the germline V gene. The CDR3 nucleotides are TGCGCCAGCAGCTTGGCGGGGGGCGCCAGCAATGAGCAGTTCTTC. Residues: CASSLAGGASNEQFF.

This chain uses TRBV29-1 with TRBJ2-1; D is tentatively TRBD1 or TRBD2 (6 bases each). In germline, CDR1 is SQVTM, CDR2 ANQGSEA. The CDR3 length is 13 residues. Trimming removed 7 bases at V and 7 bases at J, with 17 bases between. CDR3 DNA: TGCAGCGCTGCAGGGGTGCGGGAAAATGAGCAGTTCTTC. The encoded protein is CSAAGVRENEQFF.

For the CDR3, the DNA is TGTGCCAGCAGCTTATGGCGGGGGGGAGACAATGAGCAGTTCTTC. It codes for CASSLWRGGDNEQFF. The rearrangement joins TRBV11-2 to TRBJ2-1; 9 bases are shared with TRBD2. The CDR3 has 15 residues. V lost 2 bases and J lost 5; bases outside the gene matches: 4. CDR1 and CDR2 (germline): SGHAT, FQNNGV.

The chain's CDR3 is CASSFSGSIQDIQYF. The DNA for the CDR3 is TGTGCCAGCAGTTTCTCTGGATCCATCCAAGACATTCAGTACTTC. The chain uses TRBV27 and TRBJ2-4; D gene uncertain. Trimming left V 3 bases short and J 8 bases short, with 17 bases between. The CDR3 runs to 15 residues. Germline values: CDR1 MNHEY, CDR2 SMNVEV (reference sequence).

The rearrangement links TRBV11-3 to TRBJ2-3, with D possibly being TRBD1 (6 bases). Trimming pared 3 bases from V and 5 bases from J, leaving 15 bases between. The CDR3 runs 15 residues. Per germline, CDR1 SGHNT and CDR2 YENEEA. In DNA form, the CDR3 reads TGTGCCAGCAGCTTTAGGGGGTCCCCCCAAGATACGCAGTATTTT. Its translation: CASSFRGSPQDTQYF. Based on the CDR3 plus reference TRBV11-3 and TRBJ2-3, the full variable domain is EAGVVQSPRYKIIEKKQPVAFWCNPISGHNTLYWYLQNLGQGPELLIRYENEEAVDDSQLPKDRFSAERLKGVDSTLKIQPAELGDSAVYLCASSFRGSPQDTQYFGPGTRLTVL.

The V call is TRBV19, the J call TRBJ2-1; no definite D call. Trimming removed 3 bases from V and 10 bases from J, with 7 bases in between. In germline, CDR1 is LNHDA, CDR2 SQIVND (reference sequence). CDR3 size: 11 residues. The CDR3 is CASSIGLEQFF. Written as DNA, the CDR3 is TGTGCCAGTAGTATTGGGCTGGAGCAGTTCTTC.

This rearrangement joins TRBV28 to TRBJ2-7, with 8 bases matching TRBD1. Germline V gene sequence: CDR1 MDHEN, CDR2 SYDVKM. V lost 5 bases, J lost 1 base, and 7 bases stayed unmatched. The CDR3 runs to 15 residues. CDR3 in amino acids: CASSPTRDRSYEQYF. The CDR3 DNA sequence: TGTGCCAGCAGTCCTACCCGGGACAGGTCCTACGAGCAGTACTTC.

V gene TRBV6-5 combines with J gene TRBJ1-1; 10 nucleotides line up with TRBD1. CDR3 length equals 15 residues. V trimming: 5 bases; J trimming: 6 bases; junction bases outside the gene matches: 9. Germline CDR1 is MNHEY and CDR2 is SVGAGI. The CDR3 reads CASSMRTGGVSEAFF. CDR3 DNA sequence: TGTGCCAGCAGTATGAGGACAGGGGGTGTTTCTGAAGCTTTCTTT.

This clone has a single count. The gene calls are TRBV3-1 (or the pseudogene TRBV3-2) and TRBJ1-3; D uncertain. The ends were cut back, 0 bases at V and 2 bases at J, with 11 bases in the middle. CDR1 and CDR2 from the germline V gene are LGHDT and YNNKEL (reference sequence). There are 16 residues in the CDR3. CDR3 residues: CASSQDLRVAGNTIYF. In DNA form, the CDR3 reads TGTGCCAGCAGCCAAGATTTAAGGGTAGCTGGAAACACCATATATTTT.

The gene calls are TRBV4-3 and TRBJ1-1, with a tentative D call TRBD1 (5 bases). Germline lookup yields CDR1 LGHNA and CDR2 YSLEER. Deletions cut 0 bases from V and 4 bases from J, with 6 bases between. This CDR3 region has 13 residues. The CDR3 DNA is TGCGCCAGCAGCCAAGATCAGGGCACTGAAGCTTTCTTT. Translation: CASSQDQGTEAFF.

The CDR3 sequence: CASSVKPNQPQHF. The CDR3 nucleotides read TGTGCCAGCAGTGTCAAGCCCAATCAGCCCCAGCATTTT. This rearrangement joins TRBV27 to TRBJ1-5; D remains ambiguous. The CDR3 loop spans 13 amino acids. Deletions cut 5 bases from V and 3 bases from J, with 8 bases between. Germline assignment: CDR1 MNHEY and CDR2 SMNVEV (reference sequence).

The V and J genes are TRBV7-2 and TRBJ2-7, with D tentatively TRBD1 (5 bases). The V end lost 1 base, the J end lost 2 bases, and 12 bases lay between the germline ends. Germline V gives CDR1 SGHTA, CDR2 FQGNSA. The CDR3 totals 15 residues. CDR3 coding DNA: TGTGCCAGCAGCTTAGGGGTGGACATCACCTACGAGCAGTACTTC. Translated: CASSLGVDITYEQYF.

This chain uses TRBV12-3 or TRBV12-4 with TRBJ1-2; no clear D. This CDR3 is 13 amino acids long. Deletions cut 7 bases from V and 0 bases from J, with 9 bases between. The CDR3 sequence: CASTVEANYGYTF. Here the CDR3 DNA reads TGTGCCAGCACCGTGGAGGCTAACTATGGCTACACCTTC.

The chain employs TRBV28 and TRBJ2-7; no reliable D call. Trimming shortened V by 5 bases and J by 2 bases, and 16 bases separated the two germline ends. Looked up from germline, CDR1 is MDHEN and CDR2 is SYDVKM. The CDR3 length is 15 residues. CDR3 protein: CASSLGSVITYEQYF. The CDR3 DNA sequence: TGTGCCAGCAGTCTGGGTTCGGTTATTACCTACGAGCAGTACTTC. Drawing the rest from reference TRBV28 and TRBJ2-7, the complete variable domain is DVKVTQSSRYLVKRTGEKVFLECVQDMDHENMFWYRQDPGLGLRLIYFSYDVKMKEKGDIPEGYSVSREKKERFSLILESASTNQTSMYLCASSLGSVITYEQYFGPGTRLTVT.

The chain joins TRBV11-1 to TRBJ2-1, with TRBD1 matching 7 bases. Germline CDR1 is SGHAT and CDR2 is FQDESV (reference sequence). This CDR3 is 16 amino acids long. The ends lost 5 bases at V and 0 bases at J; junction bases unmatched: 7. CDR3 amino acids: CASSEGTAGSYNEQFF. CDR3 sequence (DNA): TGTGCCAGCAGCGAAGGGACAGCCGGCTCCTACAATGAGCAGTTCTTC. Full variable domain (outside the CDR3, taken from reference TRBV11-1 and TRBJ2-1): EAEVAQSPRYKITEKSQAVAFWCDPISGHATLYWYRQILGQGPELLVQFQDESVVDDSQLPKDRFSAERLKGVDSTLKIQPAELGDSAMYLCASSEGTAGSYNEQFFGPGTRLTVL.

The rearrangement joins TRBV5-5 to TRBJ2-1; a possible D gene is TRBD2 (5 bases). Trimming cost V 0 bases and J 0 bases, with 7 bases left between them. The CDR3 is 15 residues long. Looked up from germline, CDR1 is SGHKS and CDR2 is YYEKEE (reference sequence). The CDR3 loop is CASSLVGISYNEQFF. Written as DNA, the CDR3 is TGTGCCAGCAGCTTGGTCGGGATCTCCTACAATGAGCAGTTCTTC.

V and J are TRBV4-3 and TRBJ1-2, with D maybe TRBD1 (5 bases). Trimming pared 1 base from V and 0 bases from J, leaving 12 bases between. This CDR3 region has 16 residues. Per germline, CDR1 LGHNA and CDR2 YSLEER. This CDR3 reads CASSQGTQGPNYGYTF. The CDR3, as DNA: TGCGCCAGCAGCCAAGGAACGCAGGGACCTAACTATGGCTACACCTTC.

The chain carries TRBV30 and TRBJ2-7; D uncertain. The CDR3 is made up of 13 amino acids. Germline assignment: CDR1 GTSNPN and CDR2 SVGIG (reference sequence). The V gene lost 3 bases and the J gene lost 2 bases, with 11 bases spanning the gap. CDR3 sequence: CAWSLGFTYEQYF. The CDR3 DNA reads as TGTGCCTGGAGCTTGGGCTTTACCTACGAGCAGTACTTC.

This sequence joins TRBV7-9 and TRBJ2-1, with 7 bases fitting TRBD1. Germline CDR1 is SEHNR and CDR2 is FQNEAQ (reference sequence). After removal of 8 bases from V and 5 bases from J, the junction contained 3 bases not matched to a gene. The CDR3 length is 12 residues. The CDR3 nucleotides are TGTGCCAGCGACAGGGTGAACAATGAGCAGTTCTTC. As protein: CASDRVNNEQFF.

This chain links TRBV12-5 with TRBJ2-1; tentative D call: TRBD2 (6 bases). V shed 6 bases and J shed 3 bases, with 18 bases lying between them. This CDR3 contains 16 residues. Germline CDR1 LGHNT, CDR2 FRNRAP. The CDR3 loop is CASGPSGGILYNEQFF. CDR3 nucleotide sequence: TGTGCTAGTGGCCCTTCCGGCGGGATCCTCTACAATGAGCAGTTCTTC.

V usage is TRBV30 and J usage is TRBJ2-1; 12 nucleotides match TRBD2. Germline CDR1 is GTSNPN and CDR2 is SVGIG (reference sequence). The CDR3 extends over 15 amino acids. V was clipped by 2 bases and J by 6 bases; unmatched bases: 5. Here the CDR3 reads CAWSRASGRANEQFF. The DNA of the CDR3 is TGTGCCTGGAGTAGGGCTAGCGGGAGGGCCAATGAGCAGTTCTTC. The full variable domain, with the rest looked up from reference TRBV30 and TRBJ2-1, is SQTIHQWPATLVQPVGSPLSLECTVEGTSNPNLYWYRQAAGRGLQLLFYSVGIGQISSEVPQNLSASRPQDRQFILSSKKLLLSDSGFYLCAWSRASGRANEQFFGPGTRLTVL.

For the CDR3, the DNA is TGTGCCAGCAGTTACTCGAAGGGACTAGCGGGAGGTGCAGATACGCAGTATTTT. The encoded protein is CASSYSKGLAGGADTQYF. This chain joins TRBV6-2 or TRBV6-3 and TRBJ2-3; TRBD2 agrees at 15 bases. J gave up 4 bases and V 0 bases, and 5 bases lay outside the gene matches. CDR1 is MNHEY and CDR2 is SVGEGT in the germline V gene. The CDR3 contains 18 residues.